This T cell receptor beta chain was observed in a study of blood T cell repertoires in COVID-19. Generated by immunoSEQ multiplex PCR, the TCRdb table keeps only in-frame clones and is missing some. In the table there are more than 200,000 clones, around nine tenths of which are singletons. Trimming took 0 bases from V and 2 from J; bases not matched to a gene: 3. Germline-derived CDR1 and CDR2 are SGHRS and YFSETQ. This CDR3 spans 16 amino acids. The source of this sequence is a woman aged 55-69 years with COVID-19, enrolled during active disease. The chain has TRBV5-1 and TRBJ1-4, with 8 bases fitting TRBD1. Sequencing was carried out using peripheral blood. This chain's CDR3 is CASSLGDRGTNEKLFF. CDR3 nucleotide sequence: TGCGCCAGCAGCTTGGGAGACAGGGGTACTAATGAAAAACTGTTTTTT.